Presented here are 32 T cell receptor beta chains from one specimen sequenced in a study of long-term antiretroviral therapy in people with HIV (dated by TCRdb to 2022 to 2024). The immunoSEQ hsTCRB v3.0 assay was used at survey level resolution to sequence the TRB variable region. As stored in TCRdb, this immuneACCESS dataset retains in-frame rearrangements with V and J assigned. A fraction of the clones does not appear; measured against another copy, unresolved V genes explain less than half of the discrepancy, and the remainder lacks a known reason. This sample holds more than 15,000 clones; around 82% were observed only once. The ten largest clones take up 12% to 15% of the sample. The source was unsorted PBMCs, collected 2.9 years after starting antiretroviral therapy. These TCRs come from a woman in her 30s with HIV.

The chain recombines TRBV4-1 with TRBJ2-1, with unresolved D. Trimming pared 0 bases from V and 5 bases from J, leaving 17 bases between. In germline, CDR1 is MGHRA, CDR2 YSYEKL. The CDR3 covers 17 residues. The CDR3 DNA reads TGCGCCAGCAGCCAAGAGGTCCGGCTAGTAGGCCACAATGAGCAGTTCTTC. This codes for CASSQEVRLVGHNEQFF.

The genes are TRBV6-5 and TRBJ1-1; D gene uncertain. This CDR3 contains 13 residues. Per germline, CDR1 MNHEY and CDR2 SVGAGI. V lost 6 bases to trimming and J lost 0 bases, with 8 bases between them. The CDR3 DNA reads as TGTGCCAGCAGGGGAGCGGTGAACACTGAAGCTTTCTTT. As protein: CASRGAVNTEAFF.

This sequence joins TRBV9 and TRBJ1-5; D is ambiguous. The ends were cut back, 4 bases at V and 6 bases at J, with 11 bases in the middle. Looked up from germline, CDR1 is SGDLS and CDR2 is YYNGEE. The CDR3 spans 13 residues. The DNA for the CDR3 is TGTGCCAGCAGCCCCGATCCCTCTCAGCCCCAGCATTTT. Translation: CASSPDPSQPQHF.

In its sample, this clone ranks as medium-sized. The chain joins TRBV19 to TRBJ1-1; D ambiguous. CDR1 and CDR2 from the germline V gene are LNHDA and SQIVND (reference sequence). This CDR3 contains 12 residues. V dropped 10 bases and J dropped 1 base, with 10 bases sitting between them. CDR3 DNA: TGTGCCATTTTTCGGGGGAACACTGAAGCTTTCTTT. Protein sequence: CAIFRGNTEAFF.

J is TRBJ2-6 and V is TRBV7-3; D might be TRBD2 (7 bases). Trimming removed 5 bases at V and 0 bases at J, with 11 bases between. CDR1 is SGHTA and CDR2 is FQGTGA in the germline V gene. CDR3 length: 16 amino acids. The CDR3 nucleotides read TGTGCCAGCAGCCTAGGGGGGGGCTCTGGGGCCAACGTCCTGACTTTC. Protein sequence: CASSLGGGSGANVLTF.

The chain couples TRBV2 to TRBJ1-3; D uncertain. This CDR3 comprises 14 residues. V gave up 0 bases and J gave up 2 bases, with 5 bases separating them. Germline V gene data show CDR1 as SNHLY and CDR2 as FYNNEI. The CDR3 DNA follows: TGTGCCAGCAGTGAAGCGGGCGCTGGAAACACCATATATTTT. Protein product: CASSEAGAGNTIYF.

The CDR3 protein is CASSELYLGTSRGDTIYF. The CDR3 DNA is TGTGCCAGCAGTGAATTATACCTCGGGACCTCGCGAGGAGACACCATATATTTT. The rearrangement joins TRBV6-1 to TRBJ1-3, with D perhaps TRBD1 (5 bases). V was clipped by 2 bases and J by 8 bases, with 25 bases between them. CDR3 size: 18 residues. Germline CDR1 reads MNHNS; CDR2 reads SASEGT.

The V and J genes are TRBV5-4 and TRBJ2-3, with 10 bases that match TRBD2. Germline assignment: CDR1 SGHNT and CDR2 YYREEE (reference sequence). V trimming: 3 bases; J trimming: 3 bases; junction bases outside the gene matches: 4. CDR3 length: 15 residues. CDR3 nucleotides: TGTGCCAGCAGCTCTAGCGGGGGTGGGACAGATACGCAGTATTTT. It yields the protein CASSSSGGGTDTQYF.

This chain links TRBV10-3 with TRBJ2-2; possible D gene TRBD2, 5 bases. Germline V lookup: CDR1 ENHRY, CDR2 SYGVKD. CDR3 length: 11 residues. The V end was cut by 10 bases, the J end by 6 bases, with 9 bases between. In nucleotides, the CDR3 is TGTGCCACGACCGGGGCCGGGGAGCTGTTTTTT. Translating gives CATTGAGELFF.

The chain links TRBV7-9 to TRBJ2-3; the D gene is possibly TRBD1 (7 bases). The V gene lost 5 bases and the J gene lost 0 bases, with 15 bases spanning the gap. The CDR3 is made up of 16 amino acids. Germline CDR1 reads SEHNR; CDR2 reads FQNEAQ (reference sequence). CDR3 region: CASSPWRGQSTDTQYF. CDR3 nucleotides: TGTGCCAGCAGCCCCTGGAGGGGGCAAAGCACAGATACGCAGTATTTT. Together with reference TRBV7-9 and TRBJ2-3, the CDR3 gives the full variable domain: DTGVSQNPRHKITKRGQNVTFRCDPISEHNRLYWYRQTLGQGPEFLTYFQNEAQLEKSRLLSDRFSAERPKGSFSTLEIQRTEQGDSAMYLCASSPWRGQSTDTQYFGPGTRLTVL.

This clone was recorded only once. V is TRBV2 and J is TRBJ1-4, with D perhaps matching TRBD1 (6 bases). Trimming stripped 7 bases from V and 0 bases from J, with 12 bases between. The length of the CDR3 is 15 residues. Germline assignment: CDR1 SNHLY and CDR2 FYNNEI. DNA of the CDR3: TGTGCCAGCATAGGACAGCCGTCAACTAATGAAAAACTGTTTTTT. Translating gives CASIGQPSTNEKLFF.

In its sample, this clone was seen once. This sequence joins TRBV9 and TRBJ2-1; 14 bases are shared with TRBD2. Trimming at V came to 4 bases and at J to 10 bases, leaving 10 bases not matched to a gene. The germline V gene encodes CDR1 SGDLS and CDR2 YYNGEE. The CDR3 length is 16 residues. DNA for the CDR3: TGTGCCAGCAGCCCAAGACTAGCGGGGGGGCTTAGGGAGCAGTTCTTC. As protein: CASSPRLAGGLREQFF.

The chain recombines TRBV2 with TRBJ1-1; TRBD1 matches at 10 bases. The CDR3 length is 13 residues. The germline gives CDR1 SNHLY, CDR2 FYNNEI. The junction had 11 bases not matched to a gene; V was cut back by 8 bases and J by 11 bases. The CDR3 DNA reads TGTGCCAGCTCGGCGACAGGGGGCGGTGGGGCTTTCTTT. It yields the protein CASSATGGGGAFF.

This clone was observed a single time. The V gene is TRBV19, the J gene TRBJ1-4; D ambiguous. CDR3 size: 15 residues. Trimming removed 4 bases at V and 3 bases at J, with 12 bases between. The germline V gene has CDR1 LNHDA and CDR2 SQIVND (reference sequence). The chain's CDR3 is CASSSGVLPNEKLFF. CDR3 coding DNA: TGTGCCAGTAGTAGCGGGGTTCTACCTAATGAAAAACTGTTTTTT. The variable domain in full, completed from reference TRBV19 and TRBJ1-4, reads DGGITQSPKYLFRKEGQNVTLSCEQNLNHDAMYWYRQDPGQGLRLIYYSQIVNDFQKGDIAEGYSVSREKKESFPLTVTSAQKNPTAFYLCASSSGVLPNEKLFFGSGTQLSVL.

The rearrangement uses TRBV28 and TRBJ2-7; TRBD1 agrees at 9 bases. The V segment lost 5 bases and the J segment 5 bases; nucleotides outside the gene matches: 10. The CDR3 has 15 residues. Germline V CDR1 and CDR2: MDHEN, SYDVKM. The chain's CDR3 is CASSKPGTGINEQYF. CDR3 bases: TGTGCCAGCAGTAAACCCGGGACAGGGATCAACGAGCAGTACTTC.

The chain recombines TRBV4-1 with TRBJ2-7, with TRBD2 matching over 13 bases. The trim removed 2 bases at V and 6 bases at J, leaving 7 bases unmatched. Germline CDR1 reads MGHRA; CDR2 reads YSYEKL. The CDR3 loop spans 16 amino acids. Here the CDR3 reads CASSQSSGLAGAEQYV. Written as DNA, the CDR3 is TGCGCCAGCAGCCAAAGCTCCGGACTAGCGGGGGCCGAGCAGTACGTC.

The CDR3 bases are TGTGCCAGCAGCGCGGGGGGGCCTCAGAAGGAGCAGTACTTC. Protein: CASSAGGPQKEQYF. V and J are TRBV9 and TRBJ2-7; 8 bases map to TRBD2. The CDR3 loop spans 14 amino acids. Germline V CDR1 and CDR2: SGDLS, YYNGEE. J lost 7 bases, V lost 3 bases, and 9 bases had no gene match.

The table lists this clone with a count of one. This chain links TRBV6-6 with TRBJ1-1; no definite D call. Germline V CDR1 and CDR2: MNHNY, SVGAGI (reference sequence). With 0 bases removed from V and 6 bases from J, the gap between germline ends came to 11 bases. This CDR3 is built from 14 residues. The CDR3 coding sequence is TGTGCCAGCAGTTACTCCCTAGACATCCCTGAAGCTTTCTTT. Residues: CASSYSLDIPEAFF.

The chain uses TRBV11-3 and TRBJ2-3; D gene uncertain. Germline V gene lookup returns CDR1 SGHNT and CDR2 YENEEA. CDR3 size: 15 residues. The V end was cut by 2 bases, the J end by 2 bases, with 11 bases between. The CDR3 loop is CASSLRLEPTDTQYF. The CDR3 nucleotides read TGTGCCAGCAGCTTAAGGCTGGAGCCCACAGATACGCAGTATTTT.

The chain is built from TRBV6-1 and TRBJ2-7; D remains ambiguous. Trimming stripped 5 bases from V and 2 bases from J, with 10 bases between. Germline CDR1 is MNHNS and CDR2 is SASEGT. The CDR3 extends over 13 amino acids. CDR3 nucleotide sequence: TGTGCCAGCAGTACCGAAATTACCTACGAGCAGTACGTC. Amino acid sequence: CASSTEITYEQYV.

CDR3 region: CASSSMDLSGNTIYF. CDR3 in DNA: TGTGCCAGCAGCTCCATGGATCTCTCTGGAAACACCATATATTTT. This chain joins TRBV6-5 and TRBJ1-3; D not certain. Trimming took off 6 bases at V and 0 bases at J, with 12 bases between the two ends. The CDR3 consists of 15 residues. The germline V gene encodes CDR1 MNHEY and CDR2 SVGAGI.

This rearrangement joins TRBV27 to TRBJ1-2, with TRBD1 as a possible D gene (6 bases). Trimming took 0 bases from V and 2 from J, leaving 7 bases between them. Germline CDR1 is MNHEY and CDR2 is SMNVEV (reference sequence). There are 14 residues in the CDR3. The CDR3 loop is CASSLSGQNYGYTF. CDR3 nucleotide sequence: TGTGCCAGCAGTTTATCCGGACAGAACTATGGCTACACCTTC.

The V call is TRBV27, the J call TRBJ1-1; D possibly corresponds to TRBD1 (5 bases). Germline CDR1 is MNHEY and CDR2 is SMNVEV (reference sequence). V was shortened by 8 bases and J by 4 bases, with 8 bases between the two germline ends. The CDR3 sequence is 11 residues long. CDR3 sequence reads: CASSGGTEAFF. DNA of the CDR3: TGTGCCAGCTCGGGGGGCACTGAAGCTTTCTTT.

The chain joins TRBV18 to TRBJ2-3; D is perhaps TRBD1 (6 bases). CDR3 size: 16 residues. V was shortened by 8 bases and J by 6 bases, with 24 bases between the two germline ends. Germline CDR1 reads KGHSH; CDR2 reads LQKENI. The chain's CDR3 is CASGITGTSLSDTQYF. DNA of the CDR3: TGTGCCAGCGGGATAACAGGGACCTCTCTTTCGGATACGCAGTATTTT.

CDR3 region: CASGLGGFGTGELFF. The CDR3 nucleotides are TGTGCCAGCGGCCTGGGTGGGTTTGGGACCGGGGAGCTGTTTTTT. The chain carries TRBV6-5 and TRBJ2-2, with D uncertain. Germline V gene sequence: CDR1 MNHEY, CDR2 SVGAGI. CDR3 length: 15 residues. Trimming cost V 8 bases and J 5 bases, with 18 bases left between them.

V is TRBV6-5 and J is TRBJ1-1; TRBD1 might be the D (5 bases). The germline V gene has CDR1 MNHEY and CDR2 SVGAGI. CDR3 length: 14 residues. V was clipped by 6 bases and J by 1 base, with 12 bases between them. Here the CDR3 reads CASSRGARNTEAFF. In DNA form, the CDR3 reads TGTGCCAGCAGCCGAGGGGCGCGGAACACTGAAGCTTTCTTT.

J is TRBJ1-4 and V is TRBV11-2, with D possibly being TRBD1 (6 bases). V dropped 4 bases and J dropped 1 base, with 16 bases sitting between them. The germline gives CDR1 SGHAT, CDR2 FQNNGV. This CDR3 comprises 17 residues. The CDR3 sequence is CASSSQRGARTNEKLFF. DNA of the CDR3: TGTGCCAGCAGCTCGCAAAGGGGGGCGCGAACTAATGAAAAACTGTTTTTT.

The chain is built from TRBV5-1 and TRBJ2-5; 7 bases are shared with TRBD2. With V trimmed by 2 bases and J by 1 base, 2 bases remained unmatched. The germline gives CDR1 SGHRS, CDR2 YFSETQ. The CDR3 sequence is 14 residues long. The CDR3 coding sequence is TGCGCCAGCAGCTTCGGGGGGATCCAAGAGACCCAGTACTTC. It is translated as CASSFGGIQETQYF.

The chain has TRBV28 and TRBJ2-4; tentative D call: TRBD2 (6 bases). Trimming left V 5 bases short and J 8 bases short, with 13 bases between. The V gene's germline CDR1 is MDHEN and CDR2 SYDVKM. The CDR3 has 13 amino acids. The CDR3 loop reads CASSPGGWDIQYF. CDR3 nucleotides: TGTGCCAGCAGTCCCGGGGGTTGGGACATTCAGTACTTC. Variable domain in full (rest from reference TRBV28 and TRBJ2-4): DVKVTQSSRYLVKRTGEKVFLECVQDMDHENMFWYRQDPGLGLRLIYFSYDVKMKEKGDIPEGYSVSREKKERFSLILESASTNQTSMYLCASSPGGWDIQYFGAGTRLSVL.

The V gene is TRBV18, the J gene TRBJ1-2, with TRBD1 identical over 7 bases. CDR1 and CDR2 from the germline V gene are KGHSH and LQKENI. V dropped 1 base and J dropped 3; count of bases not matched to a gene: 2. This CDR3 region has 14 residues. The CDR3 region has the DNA TGTGCCAGCTCACCACTTGACAGGGACTATGGCTACACCTTC. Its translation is CASSPLDRDYGYTF.

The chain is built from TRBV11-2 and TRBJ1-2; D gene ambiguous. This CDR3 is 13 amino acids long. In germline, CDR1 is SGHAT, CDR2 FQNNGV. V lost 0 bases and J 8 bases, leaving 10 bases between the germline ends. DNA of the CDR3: TGTGCCAGCAGCTTAGAGCAAATCGGGGGCTACACCTTC. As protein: CASSLEQIGGYTF.

The CDR3 region has the DNA TGCGCCAGCAGCTTGGCCCGGGGACGTAGCGTGGTGAACACTGAAGCTTTCTTT. As protein: CASSLARGRSVVNTEAFF. The gene calls are TRBV5-1 and TRBJ1-1; the D gene is possibly TRBD1 (5 bases). This CDR3 has 18 amino acids. Per the germline V gene, CDR1 is SGHRS and CDR2 is YFSETQ. V was shortened by 0 bases and J by 0 bases, with 18 bases between the two germline ends. The complete variable domain, with remaining parts taken from reference TRBV5-1 and TRBJ1-1, reads KAGVTQTPRYLIKTRGQQVTLSCSPISGHRSVSWYQQTPGQGLQFLFEYFSETQRNKGNFPGRFSGRQFSNSRSEMNVSTLELGDSALYLCASSLARGRSVVNTEAFFGQGTRLTVV.